The 17 T cell receptor beta chains reported below all come from one sample, sequenced in a study of T cells in Graves' hyperthyroidism and ophthalmopathy. From RNA transcripts, TCR beta CDR3 regions were amplified. The primer set for the first-round RT-PCR of the TCR CDR3 was HTBI. Via MiXCR, TCRdb re-called the multiplex PCR reads, giving one row per CDR3 protein. The sample carries approximately 270,000 distinct CDR3 sequences, roughly 14% recorded once. Sample: blood. The source is a middle-aged woman with Graves' hyperthyroidism that later progressed to Graves' ophthalmopathy.

This clonotype appeared many times. The chain couples TRBV28 to TRBJ2-7; 12 nucleotides match TRBD2. CDR3 length: 14 residues. The V segment lost 7 bases and the J segment 4 bases; nucleotides outside the gene matches: 5. The germline V gene encodes CDR1 MDHEN and CDR2 SYDVKM. The DNA of the CDR3 is TGTGCCAGCATAACTAGCGGGAGGTCTTACGAGCAGTACTTC. It yields the protein CASITSGRSYEQYF.

This clonotype was counted many times. The chain recombines TRBV20-1 with TRBJ2-1; a weak D match, TRBD2 (6 bases). CDR3 length: 12 amino acids. Per the germline V gene, CDR1 is DFQATT and CDR2 is SNEGSKA (reference sequence). The V gene lost 5 bases and the J gene lost 14 bases, with 19 bases spanning the gap. This chain's CDR3 is CSASTISGPEFF. The CDR3 DNA sequence: TGCAGTGCTTCCACCATTAGCGGTCCTGAGTTCTTC.

This clonotype was counted many times. V and J are TRBV12-3 or TRBV12-4 and TRBJ2-5; D is unresolved. The CDR3 runs to 18 residues. V shed 6 bases and J shed 3 bases, with 26 bases lying between them. Here the CDR3 reads CASSRIPPSRITKETQYF. CDR3 nucleotide sequence: TGTGCCAGCAGCCGTATCCCCCCCTCAAGAATTACCAAAGAGACCCAGTACTTC.

In its sample, this clonotype was seen many times. The chain couples TRBV7-3 to TRBJ1-6; 10 nucleotides match TRBD1. The germline V gene has CDR1 SGHTA and CDR2 FQGTGA. This CDR3 region has 15 residues. V lost 4 bases and J lost 10; bases outside the gene matches: 7. In nucleotides, the CDR3 is TGTGCCAGCAGCTCGGGACAGGGGAGGGGATCACCCCTCCACTTT. Its translation is CASSSGQGRGSPLHF.

This clonotype was detected many times. V and J are TRBV7-8 and TRBJ2-1; TRBD1 agrees at 12 bases. Trimming took 5 bases from V and 8 from J; bases not matched to a gene: 7. There are 15 residues in the CDR3. The germline V gene encodes CDR1 SGHVS and CDR2 FQNEAQ. The CDR3 is CASSPRDRGRDEQFF. The CDR3 region has the DNA TGTGCCAGCAGCCCCCGGGACAGGGGGCGGGATGAGCAGTTCTTC.

This clonotype occurred a few times. The chain carries TRBV3-1 and TRBJ2-7, with D possibly being TRBD1 (6 bases). The germline V gene has CDR1 LGHDT and CDR2 YNNKEL (reference sequence). V dropped 1 base and J dropped 0 bases, with 10 bases sitting between them. CDR3 size: 15 residues. In DNA, the CDR3 is TGTGCCAGCAGCCAAGCATGGGACACCTCCTACGAGCAGTACTTC. This encodes CASSQAWDTSYEQYF.

This clonotype appeared many times. The chain links TRBV6-1 to TRBJ2-5; D is possibly TRBD2 (5 bases). The V end was cut by 4 bases, the J end by 9 bases, with 18 bases between. Germline V gives CDR1 MNHNS, CDR2 SASEGT. The length of the CDR3 is 14 residues. The CDR3 DNA is TGTGCCAGCAGTGGGTCGGGGTTCGGTAGGGCCCAGTACTTC. Amino acid sequence: CASSGSGFGRAQYF.

Ten or more counts support this clonotype. V and J are TRBV6-6 and TRBJ1-1; D is undetermined. The germline V and J ends were trimmed by 1 base and 1 base, with 10 bases remaining between them. The CDR3 runs to 15 residues. Germline V gives CDR1 MNHNY, CDR2 SVGAGI (reference sequence). The DNA of the CDR3 is TGTGCCAGCAGTTACTTGGGGTCGGGGAACACTGAAGCTTTCTTT. It yields the protein CASSYLGSGNTEAFF.

This clonotype has a count of ten or more. This chain uses TRBV10-3 with TRBJ2-3; TRBD1 aligns across 7 bases. This CDR3 region has 16 residues. The germline V gene has CDR1 ENHRY and CDR2 SYGVKD. The V and J ends lost 6 bases and 6 bases, in that order; junction bases with no gene match: 15. The CDR3 region is CAISTGVEVAVDTQYF. The CDR3 DNA reads TGTGCCATCAGCACAGGGGTGGAGGTCGCTGTTGATACGCAGTATTTT.

This chain uses TRBV28 with TRBJ1-5; TRBD1 matches at 7 bases. The CDR3 sequence is 15 residues long. Germline V lookup: CDR1 MDHEN, CDR2 SYDVKM. Unmatched junction bases numbered 7, after V lost 4 bases and J lost 4 bases. The CDR3 region has the DNA TGTGCCAGCAGTTCGCTGACAGGGCTGAATCAGCCCCAGCATTTT. The encoded protein is CASSSLTGLNQPQHF.

The chain recombines TRBV28 with TRBJ2-7, with 10 bases fitting TRBD1. The CDR3 length is 16 residues. Germline V gene data show CDR1 as MDHEN and CDR2 as SYDVKM. V lost 5 bases, J lost 6 bases, and 13 bases stayed unmatched. The CDR3 reads CASSTPGQGTLGEQYF. The CDR3 nucleotides are TGTGCCAGCAGTACACCGGGACAGGGGACTCTGGGCGAGCAGTACTTC.

This clonotype has a handful of counts. The gene calls are TRBV5-1 and TRBJ2-1; D is possibly TRBD1 (6 bases). This CDR3 has 13 residues. Between the trimmed V and J ends, which lost 5 bases and 5 bases, there was a span of 11 bases. Germline V gene sequence: CDR1 SGHRS, CDR2 YFSETQ. The CDR3 loop is CASSKGDHNEQFF. The DNA of the CDR3 is TGCGCCAGCAGTAAGGGGGACCACAATGAGCAGTTCTTC.

This clonotype came up many times. This chain links TRBV5-5 with TRBJ1-1, with D possibly matching TRBD1 (6 bases). Trimming stripped 0 bases from V and 1 base from J, with 13 bases between. This CDR3 comprises 16 residues. Germline V CDR1 and CDR2: SGHKS, YYEKEE (reference sequence). Here the CDR3 DNA reads TGTGCCAGCAGCTTGGATCAGGGGAGGGCGAACACTGAAGCTTTCTTT. Residues: CASSLDQGRANTEAFF. The whole variable domain, remainder taken from reference TRBV5-5 and TRBJ1-1, is DAGVTQSPTHLIKTRGQQVTLRCSPISGHKSVSWYQQVLGQGPQFIFQYYEKEERGRGNFPDRFSARQFPNYSSELNVNALLLGDSALYLCASSLDQGRANTEAFFGQGTRLTVV.

This clonotype was seen repeatedly, ten times or more. V gene TRBV28 combines with J gene TRBJ1-2; D unresolved. V was clipped by 3 bases and J by 5 bases, with 10 bases between them. CDR3 length: 13 residues. Germline CDR1 MDHEN, CDR2 SYDVKM. The CDR3 sequence: CASSLDGSYGYTF. CDR3 sequence (DNA): TGTGCCAGCAGTTTGGACGGTTCTTATGGCTACACCTTC.

In regard to this clonotype: It may be a read error: a sequence one base away is much more abundant. The chain employs TRBV6-1 and TRBJ1-6; D ambiguous. V lost 6 bases and J lost 15, with 21 bases in between. The CDR3 runs 14 residues. Germline V gene lookup returns CDR1 MNHNS and CDR2 SASEGT. The CDR3 spells CASSQGGVIECLHF. The CDR3 DNA is TGTGCCAGCAGCCAAGGTGGGGTCATAGAGTGCCTCCACTTT.

The V call is TRBV18, the J call TRBJ2-2, with D tentatively TRBD1 (6 bases). The CDR3 has 14 residues. V was shortened by 3 bases and J by 6 bases, with 11 bases between the two germline ends. The germline V gene has CDR1 KGHSH and CDR2 LQKENI. The CDR3 here is CASSPFGQSGELFF. The CDR3 region has the DNA TGTGCCAGCTCACCTTTCGGACAGTCCGGGGAGCTGTTTTTT.

This clonotype was picked up many times. This rearrangement joins TRBV2 to TRBJ2-3; D not resolved. Germline-derived CDR1 and CDR2 are SNHLY and FYNNEI. Trimming took 2 bases from V and 6 from J, leaving 12 bases between them. This CDR3 is 14 amino acids long. CDR3 coding DNA: TGTGCCAGCAGTGAAAGTAGCCTCCCTGATACGCAGTATTTT. Amino acids: CASSESSLPDTQYF.